This record concerns one TCR beta chain sequence. The data were produced by immunoSEQ multiplex PCR, yet TCRdb's version contains in-frame clones alone and is incomplete. This table has millions of clones, approximately 94% appearing once. These data originate in a study of shared clonotypes between healthy human individuals. This clonotype originated in a man between 18 and 29 years old in good health. Sequenced input: naive CD4+ T cells sorted from blood. Subset reported: CD45RA+ positively selected.

Here the CDR3 DNA reads TGTGCCACCAAGGGGCCTTTGGGCACTGAAGCTTTCTTT. Its protein is CATKGPLGTEAFF. The chain uses TRBV15 and TRBJ1-1; D is possibly TRBD1 (5 bases). Germline assignment: CDR1 LNHNV and CDR2 YYDKDF (reference sequence). This CDR3 spans 13 amino acids. V lost 7 bases to trimming and J lost 4 bases, with 13 bases between them.